The 26 T cell receptor beta chains given below trace back to one sample, sequenced in a study of Graves' ophthalmopathy and Graves' hyperthyroidism. RNA transcripts were the source from which TCR beta CDR3 regions were amplified. An opening RT-PCR round employed HTBI primers and preceded a second-round multiplex PCR. TCRdb fed the multiplex PCR reads into MiXCR, producing one record per CDR3 protein. The sample consists of some 250,000 distinct CDR3 sequences, 40% to 50% of them appearing once. The sample was peripheral blood. These receptors originate from an adult man with Graves' ophthalmopathy.

The V gene is TRBV7-9, the J gene TRBJ1-1, with TRBD1 matching 8 bases. The germline V gene encodes CDR1 SEHNR and CDR2 FQNEAQ (reference sequence). This CDR3 contains 16 residues. Trimming cost V 5 bases and J 0 bases; bases outside gene matches: 8. The CDR3 DNA reads as TGTGCCAGCAGCCCCCAGGACAGGGCTATGAACACTGAAGCTTTCTTT. It codes for CASSPQDRAMNTEAFF.

This chain links TRBV20-1 with TRBJ2-7; D may be TRBD1 or TRBD2 (5 bases each). The CDR3 loop spans 13 amino acids. Germline loops: CDR1 DFQATT, CDR2 SNEGSKA (reference sequence). Trimming stripped 8 bases from V and 2 bases from J, with 16 bases between. The DNA for the CDR3 is TGCAGTTACGGCGGACACGGGACCTACGAGCAGTACTTC. Protein product: CSYGGHGTYEQYF.

The chain is built from TRBV2 and TRBJ1-1; 8 positions match TRBD1. This CDR3 is built from 13 residues. The V gene's germline CDR1 is SNHLY and CDR2 FYNNEI. V lost 4 bases to trimming and J lost 4 bases; unmatched junction nucleotides: 2. CDR3 sequence: CASSGGQGTEAFF. As DNA, the CDR3 is TGTGCCAGCAGTGGAGGACAGGGCACTGAAGCTTTCTTT.

This clonotype came up a few times. The V call is TRBV10-3, the J call TRBJ1-5; TRBD1 might be the D (5 bases). This CDR3 comprises 14 residues. The V gene lost 10 bases and the J gene lost 4 bases, with 17 bases spanning the gap. Germline CDR1 ENHRY, CDR2 SYGVKD. CDR3 sequence reads: CATREEGPNQPQHF. For the CDR3, the DNA is TGTGCCACCCGGGAGGAGGGACCAAATCAGCCCCAGCATTTT.

The chain employs TRBV9 and TRBJ1-3; 7 nucleotides agree with TRBD1. After removal of 3 bases from V and 0 bases from J, the junction contained 6 bases not matched to a gene. Germline loops: CDR1 SGDLS, CDR2 YYNGEE. The CDR3 covers 16 residues. The CDR3 sequence: CASSGTGTVSGNTIYF. The CDR3 region has the DNA TGTGCCAGCAGCGGTACCGGGACAGTCTCTGGAAACACCATATATTTT.

This sequence joins TRBV29-1 and TRBJ2-7, with TRBD2 matching over 7 bases. CDR1 and CDR2 (germline): SQVTM, ANQGSEA. The V segment lost 6 bases and the J segment 3 bases; nucleotides outside the gene matches: 5. The length of the CDR3 is 12 residues. The CDR3 sequence: CSVLAASYEQYF. The CDR3 region has the DNA TGCAGCGTCCTAGCGGCAAGCTACGAGCAGTACTTC.

Remarks on this clonotype: One end of the junction is discordant with germline, which a read error may explain. The V call is TRBV10-3, the J call TRBJ2-5; perhaps TRBD2 as D (5 bases). The CDR3 is made up of 16 amino acids. The germline V gene encodes CDR1 ENHRY and CDR2 SYGVKD. The CDR3 DNA reads TGTGCCAGCAGTCCCTCGGCGAGGGCCGCACAAGAGACCCAGTACTTC. Its protein is CASSPSARAAQETQYF.

The chain links TRBV2 to TRBJ2-5; D uncertain. Trimming removed 7 bases at V and 3 bases at J, with 9 bases between. The germline gives CDR1 SNHLY, CDR2 FYNNEI. The length of the CDR3 is 12 residues. CDR3 region: CASTLLKETQYF. The DNA of the CDR3 is TGTGCCAGCACCCTATTAAAAGAGACCCAGTACTTC. Based on the CDR3 plus reference TRBV2 and TRBJ2-5, the full variable domain is EPEVTQTPSHQVTQMGQEVILRCVPISNHLYFYWYRQILGQKVEFLVSFYNNEISEKSEIFDDQFSVERPDGSNFTLKIRSTKLEDSAMYFCASTLLKETQYFGPGTRLLVL.

The gene calls are TRBV25-1 and TRBJ1-5, with 9 positions matching TRBD1. Per germline, CDR1 MGHDK and CDR2 SYGVNS. The CDR3 length is 15 residues. After removal of 2 bases from V and 7 bases from J, the junction contained 6 bases not matched to a gene. Written as DNA, the CDR3 is TGTGCCAGCAGTGAACGGACAGGGGCGGACCAGCCCCAGCATTTT. Protein product: CASSERTGADQPQHF.

V usage is TRBV6-5 and J usage is TRBJ1-1; TRBD1 agrees at 12 bases. Germline CDR1 and CDR2: MNHEY and SVGAGI. V trimming: 5 bases; J trimming: 3 bases; junction bases outside the gene matches: 10. The CDR3 runs 17 residues. CDR3 sequence reads: CASSAGTGGVEDTEAFF. Here the CDR3 DNA reads TGTGCCAGCAGTGCCGGGACAGGGGGCGTTGAGGACACTGAAGCTTTCTTT.

The chain couples TRBV7-8 to TRBJ2-7; 12 positions match TRBD2. The germline gives CDR1 SGHVS, CDR2 FQNEAQ. The CDR3 totals 15 residues. After removal of 3 bases from V and 6 bases from J, the junction contained 6 bases not matched to a gene. The CDR3 loop is CASSFPTSGRTEQYF. The CDR3 DNA is TGTGCCAGCAGCTTCCCGACTAGCGGGAGAACCGAGCAGTACTTC. The variable domain in full, completed from reference TRBV7-8 and TRBJ2-7, reads GAGVSQSPRYKVAKRGQDVALRCDPISGHVSLFWYQQALGQGPEFLTYFQNEAQLDKSGLPSDRFFAERPEGSVSTLKIQRTQQEDSAVYLCASSFPTSGRTEQYFGPGTRLTVT.

This chain joins TRBV6-2 or TRBV6-3 and TRBJ1-1; TRBD1 agrees at 10 bases. The V gene's germline CDR1 is MNHEY and CDR2 SVGEGT. The CDR3 covers 15 residues. V trimming: 5 bases; J trimming: 4 bases; junction bases outside the gene matches: 7. As DNA, the CDR3 is TGTGCCAGCAGTGGGATGACAGGGGGCGGCACTGAAGCTTTCTTT. Translating gives CASSGMTGGGTEAFF.

This chain joins TRBV2 and TRBJ2-2; perhaps TRBD1 as D (6 bases). The CDR3 runs to 14 residues. Trimming cost V 4 bases and J 6 bases, with 12 bases left between them. CDR1 is SNHLY, CDR2 FYNNEI, per germline. The CDR3 is CASSVSQGAGELFF. The CDR3 nucleotides are TGTGCCAGCAGTGTGTCACAGGGAGCCGGGGAGCTGTTTTTT.

The chain carries TRBV25-1 and TRBJ2-3, with D perhaps TRBD1 (5 bases). CDR3 length: 15 amino acids. Germline V gene data show CDR1 as MGHDK and CDR2 as SYGVNS. With 1 base removed from V and 1 base from J, the gap between germline ends came to 9 bases. CDR3 loop: CASSEWIGGTDTQYF. The CDR3 nucleotides are TGTGCCAGCAGTGAATGGATAGGGGGCACAGATACGCAGTATTTT.

This clonotype was seen at least ten times. V and J are TRBV10-2 and TRBJ1-2; D is ambiguous. CDR1 and CDR2 (germline): WSHSY, SAAADI. The CDR3 covers 14 residues. The V gene lost 7 bases and the J gene lost 2 bases, with 14 bases spanning the gap. The CDR3 reads CASTQTYLNYGYTF. The CDR3 DNA reads as TGCGCCAGCACTCAAACCTACCTAAACTATGGCTACACCTTC.

Turning to this clonotype: A much larger clone is a single base away; this may be a read error. V usage is TRBV15 and J usage is TRBJ1-1; D might be TRBD1 (5 bases). Germline CDR1 LNHNV, CDR2 YYDKDF (reference sequence). This CDR3 is built from 13 residues. Trimming shortened V by 1 base and J by 12 bases, and 15 bases separated the two germline ends. The CDR3 reads CATSRGQGRVPFF. In DNA, the CDR3 is TGTGCCACCAGCAGAGGCCAGGGAAGGGTGCCTTTCTTT. Full variable domain (missing parts from reference TRBV15 and TRBJ1-1): DAMVIQNPRYQVTQFGKPVTLSCSQTLNHNVMYWYQQKSSQAPKLLFHYYDKDFNNEADTPDNFQSRRPNTSFCFLDIRSPGLGDTAMYLCATSRGQGRVPFFGQGTRLTVV.

The chain uses TRBV7-3 and TRBJ2-5; 9 bases are shared with TRBD1. Germline V gives CDR1 SGHTA, CDR2 FQGTGA. V lost 2 bases to trimming and J lost 5 bases; unmatched junction nucleotides: 3. The CDR3 totals 14 residues. For the CDR3, the DNA is TGTGCCAGCAGCTTAGACAGGGGGTGGGAGACCCAGTACTTC. Residues: CASSLDRGWETQYF.

This chain connects TRBV9 to TRBJ1-2; no reliable D call. CDR3 length: 14 amino acids. Germline lookup yields CDR1 SGDLS and CDR2 YYNGEE. V shed 5 bases and J shed 2 bases, with 13 bases lying between them. In nucleotides, the CDR3 is TGTGCCAGCAGTTTATTAGGGTCGAACTATGGCTACACCTTC. It codes for CASSLLGSNYGYTF. Together with reference TRBV9 and TRBJ1-2, the CDR3 gives the full variable domain: DSGVTQTPKHLITATGQRVTLRCSPRSGDLSVYWYQQSLDQGLQFLIQYYNGEERAKGNILERFSAQQFPDLHSELNLSSLELGDSALYFCASSLLGSNYGYTFGSGTRLTVV.

The sample holds a few counts of this clonotype. At one end, the junction sequence differs from germline, possibly due to a read error. V is TRBV15 and J is TRBJ1-2, with unresolved D. Looked up from germline, CDR1 is LNHNV and CDR2 is YYDKDF (reference sequence). The CDR3 is 12 residues long. DNA of the CDR3: TGTGCCACCAGCAGAGAAGGTCCTCGATTGTCCTTC. Translating it yields CATSREGPRLSF.

DNA for the CDR3: TGTGCCAGCTCACCAGGGGTTGGCGGGGAGCTGTTTTTT. It specifies CASSPGVGGELFF. This chain links TRBV18 with TRBJ2-2; no firm D call. The V end lost 2 bases, the J end lost 7 bases, and 8 bases lay between the germline ends. The CDR3 length is 13 residues. Looked up from germline, CDR1 is KGHSH and CDR2 is LQKENI.

The J gene is TRBJ2-7, the V gene TRBV2; perhaps TRBD2 as D (5 bases). CDR1 is SNHLY, CDR2 FYNNEI, per germline. Deletions cut 2 bases from V and 5 bases from J, with 13 bases between. This CDR3 is built from 14 residues. This CDR3 is CASSESPGKDEQYF. The DNA for the CDR3 is TGTGCCAGCAGTGAATCTCCGGGAAAGGACGAGCAGTACTTC.

This clonotype came up a few times. At one end, the junction sequence differs from germline, possibly due to a read error. The J gene is TRBJ1-2, the V gene TRBV12-3 or TRBV12-4, with D tentatively TRBD1 (6 bases). The CDR3 has 12 amino acids. CDR3 in DNA: TGTGCCATCGAGGGGGTCAACTATGGCCACACCTTC. This translates into CAIEGVNYGHTF.

The chain carries TRBV5-6 and TRBJ1-4, with unresolved D. This CDR3 has 13 residues. Trimming cost V 4 bases and J 8 bases, with 12 bases left between them. Germline loops: CDR1 SGHDT, CDR2 YYEEEE. The CDR3 loop is CASSHPDMEKLFF. CDR3 coding DNA: TGTGCCAGCAGCCATCCCGACATGGAAAAACTGTTTTTT.

At least ten counts were recorded for this clonotype. This chain joins TRBV10-1 and TRBJ1-2; the match to TRBD1 covers 10 bases. The CDR3 is 13 amino acids. The J segment lost 4 bases and the V segment lost 6 bases, leaving 2 bases of the junction unmatched. Germline loops: CDR1 WNHNN, CDR2 SYGVQD (reference sequence). The CDR3 DNA is TGCGCCAGCAGCCGGGACAGGGGCTATGGCTACACCTTC. Its translation: CASSRDRGYGYTF.

The gene calls are TRBV7-2 and TRBJ2-7; no reliable D call. This CDR3 has 15 residues. CDR1 and CDR2 (germline): SGHTA, FQGNSA. V was cut by 5 bases and J by 0 bases, with 14 bases left in between. CDR3 protein: CASSQKGGSSYEQYF. For the CDR3, the DNA is TGTGCCAGCAGCCAAAAAGGTGGCTCCTCCTACGAGCAGTACTTC.

V is TRBV12-3 or TRBV12-4 and J is TRBJ1-4; possible D gene TRBD1, 5 bases. Trimming removed 5 bases from V and 8 bases from J, with 18 bases in between. The CDR3 length is 15 residues. CDR3 protein: CASSAGGGKVEKLFF. The CDR3 region has the DNA TGTGCCAGCAGTGCGGGGGGGGGGAAAGTCGAAAAACTGTTTTTT.